The entry below describes one TCR beta chain. In the study's own analysis: Researchers report that nucleated cell counts were estimated from reference gene primer amplification. Clones were read by immunoSEQ multiplex PCR, and TCRdb kept only the in-frame ones, dropping some. The V and J calls and clone size are taken from that table; D and trimming were inferred from the DNA. The profile shows 60,000 or so clones, about four fifths of them singletons. This CDR3 spans 15 amino acids. The germline V gene encodes CDR1 LGHNA and CDR2 YNFKEQ. Deletions cut 0 bases from V and 3 bases from J, with 9 bases between. These data are taken from a study of blood T cell repertoires in COVID-19. Background on the study: The United States, Italy and Spain supplied acute and convalescent COVID-19 samples. Sources were T cells, B-cell-depleted T cells, or PBMCs; the material itself was cDNA or gDNA.

The gene calls are TRBV4-2 and TRBJ2-1, with D tentatively TRBD1 (6 bases). Input material: peripheral blood. The sequence was collected from a woman aged 80 or older with acute or convalescent COVID-19. The CDR3 DNA reads as TGTGCCAGCAGCCAAGAACAGGGATACTACAATGAGCAGTTCTTC. Translated: CASSQEQGYYNEQFF.